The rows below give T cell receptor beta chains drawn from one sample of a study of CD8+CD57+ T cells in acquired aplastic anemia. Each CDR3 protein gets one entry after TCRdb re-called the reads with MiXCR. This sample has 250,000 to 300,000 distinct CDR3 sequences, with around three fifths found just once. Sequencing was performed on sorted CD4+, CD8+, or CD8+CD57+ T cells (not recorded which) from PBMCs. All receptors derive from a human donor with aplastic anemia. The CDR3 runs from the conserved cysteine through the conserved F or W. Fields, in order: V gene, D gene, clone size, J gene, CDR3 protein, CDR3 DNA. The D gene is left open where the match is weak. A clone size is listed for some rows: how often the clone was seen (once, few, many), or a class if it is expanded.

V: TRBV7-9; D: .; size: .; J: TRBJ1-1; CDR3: CASSRLGGRNTEAFF; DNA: TGTGCCAGCAGCCGTTTGGGGGGCAGGAACACTGAAGCTTTCTTT
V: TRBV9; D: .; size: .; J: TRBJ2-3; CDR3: CASSAAGATSTDTQYF; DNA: TGTGCCAGCAGCGCAGCGGGCGCGACTAGCACAGATACGCAGTATTTT
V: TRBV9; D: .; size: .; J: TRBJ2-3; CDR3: CASSVALWGRTDTQYF; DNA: TGTGCCAGCAGCGTAGCTCTCTGGGGGCGCACAGATACGCAGTATTTT
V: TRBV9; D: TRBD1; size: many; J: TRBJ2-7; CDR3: CASSVAGTGVYEQYF; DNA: TGTGCCAGCAGCGTAGCTGGGACAGGGGTATACGAGCAGTACTTC
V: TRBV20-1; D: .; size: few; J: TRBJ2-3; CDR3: CSGLESVADTQYF; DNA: TGCAGTGGTCTTGAGAGTGTTGCAGATACGCAGTATTTT
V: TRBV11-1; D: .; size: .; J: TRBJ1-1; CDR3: CASSLLASAEAFF; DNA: TGTGCCAGCAGCTTGTTGGCTAGCGCTGAAGCTTTCTTT
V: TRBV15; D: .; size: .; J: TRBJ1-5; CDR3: CATSGGEGGQPQHF; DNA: TGTGCCACCAGCGGAGGTGAGGGTGGTCAGCCCCAGCATTTT
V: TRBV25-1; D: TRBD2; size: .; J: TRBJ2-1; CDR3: CASRTSGRNEQFF; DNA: TGTGCCAGCAGAACTAGCGGGAGGAATGAGCAGTTCTTC
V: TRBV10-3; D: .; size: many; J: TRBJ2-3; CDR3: CAITTESTDTQYF; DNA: TGTGCCATCACTACCGAAAGCACAGATACGCAGTATTTT
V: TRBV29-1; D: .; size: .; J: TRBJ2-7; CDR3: CSVVSWPTYEQYF; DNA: TGCAGCGTTGTGTCGTGGCCCACCTACGAGCAGTACTTC
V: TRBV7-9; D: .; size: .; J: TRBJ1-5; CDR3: CASTDDSNQPQHF; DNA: TGTGCCAGCACAGATGATAGCAATCAGCCCCAGCATTTT
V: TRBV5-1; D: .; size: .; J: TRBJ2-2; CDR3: CASSWDANTGELFF; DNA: TGCGCCAGCAGCTGGGACGCGAACACCGGGGAGCTGTTTTTT
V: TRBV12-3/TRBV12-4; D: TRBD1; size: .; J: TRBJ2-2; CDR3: CASSLLDRITGELFF; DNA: TGTGCCAGCAGCCTCCTGGACAGGATAACCGGGGAGCTGTTTTTT
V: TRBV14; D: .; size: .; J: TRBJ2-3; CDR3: CASNGGGSTDTQYF; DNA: TGCGCCAGCAATGGAGGGGGGAGCACAGATACGCAGTATTTT
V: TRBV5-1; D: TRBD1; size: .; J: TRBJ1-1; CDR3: CASSPTGWTEAFF; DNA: TGCGCCAGCAGCCCGACAGGGTGGACTGAAGCTTTCTTT
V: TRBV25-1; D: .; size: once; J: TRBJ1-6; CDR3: CASSGGIPSYNSPLHF; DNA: TGTGCCAGCAGTGGGGGGATCCCCTCCTATAATTCACCCCTCCACTTT
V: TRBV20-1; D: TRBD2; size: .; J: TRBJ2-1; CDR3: CSATPSGSDEQFF; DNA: TGCAGTGCCACGCCGAGCGGGAGTGATGAGCAGTTCTTC
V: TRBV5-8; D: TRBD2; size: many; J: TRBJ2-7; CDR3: CASSTRTSGIPLNEQYF; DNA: TGTGCCAGCAGCACAAGGACTAGCGGGATCCCACTTAACGAGCAGTACTTC
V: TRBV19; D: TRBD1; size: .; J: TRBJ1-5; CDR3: CASAGTGGRQPQHF; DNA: TGTGCCAGTGCCGGGACAGGGGGACGACAGCCCCAGCATTTT
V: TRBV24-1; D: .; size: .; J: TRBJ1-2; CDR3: CATSDSPVDSDGYTF; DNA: TGTGCCACCAGTGATTCGCCGGTTGACTCAGATGGCTACACCTTC
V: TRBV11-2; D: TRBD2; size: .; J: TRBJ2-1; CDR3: CASSPRGGLAGVNEQFF; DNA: TGTGCCAGCAGCCCGCGAGGGGGACTAGCGGGAGTGAATGAGCAGTTCTTC
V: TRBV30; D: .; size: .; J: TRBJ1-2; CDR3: CAWSQSYGYTF; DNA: TGTGCCTGGAGCCAGTCCTATGGCTACACCTTC
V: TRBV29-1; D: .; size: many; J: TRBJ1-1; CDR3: CSVERGRATEAFF; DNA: TGCAGCGTTGAACGGGGGAGAGCTACTGAAGCTTTCTTT
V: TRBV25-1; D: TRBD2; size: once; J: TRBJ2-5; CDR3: CASSLAGLAGSQYF; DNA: TGTGCCAGCAGTTTAGCGGGACTAGCGGGGTCTCAGTACTTC
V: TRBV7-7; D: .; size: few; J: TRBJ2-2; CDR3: CASSPVGSSNTGELFF; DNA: TGTGCTAGCAGCCCAGTAGGCAGTTCGAACACCGGGGAGCTGTTTTTT
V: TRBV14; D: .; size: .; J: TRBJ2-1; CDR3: CASSQYGAYNEQFF; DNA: TGTGCCAGCAGCCAATATGGGGCGTACAATGAGCAGTTCTTC
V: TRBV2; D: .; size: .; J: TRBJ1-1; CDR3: CAISDKEAFF; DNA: TGTGCCATATCGGACAAAGAAGCTTTCTTT
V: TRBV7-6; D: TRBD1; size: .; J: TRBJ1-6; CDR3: CASSSGTEYNSPLHF; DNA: TGTGCCAGCAGCTCGGGGACAGAGTATAATTCACCCCTCCACTTT
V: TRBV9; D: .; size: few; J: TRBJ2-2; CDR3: CASSVMSGTNTGELFF; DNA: TGTGCCAGCAGCGTAATGTCAGGAACGAACACCGGGGAGCTGTTTTTT
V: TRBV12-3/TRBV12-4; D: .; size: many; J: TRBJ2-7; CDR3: CASSSNYEQQQYF; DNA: TGTGCCAGCAGTTCCAACTACGAGCAACAGCAGTACTTC
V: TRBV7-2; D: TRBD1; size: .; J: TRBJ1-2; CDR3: CASSLGMGQHYGYTF; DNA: TGTGCCAGCAGCTTAGGAATGGGACAGCACTATGGCTACACCTTC
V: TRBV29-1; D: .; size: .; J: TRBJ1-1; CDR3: CSVGGAGLTEAFF; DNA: TGCAGCGTTGGAGGGGCAGGACTCACTGAAGCTTTCTTT
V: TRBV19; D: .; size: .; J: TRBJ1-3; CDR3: CASSRLPGDTIYF; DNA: TGTGCCAGTAGTCGCCTGCCTGGAGACACCATATATTTT
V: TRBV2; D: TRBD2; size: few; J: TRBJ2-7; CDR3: CASRTGLAGGSDEQYF; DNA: TGTGCCAGCAGGACGGGACTAGCGGGAGGGTCTGACGAGCAGTACTTC
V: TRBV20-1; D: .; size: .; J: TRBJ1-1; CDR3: CRGEQGSNTEAFF; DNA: TGCAGGGGAGAACAGGGTTCGAACACTGAAGCTTTCTTT
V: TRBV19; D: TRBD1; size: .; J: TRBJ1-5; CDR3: CASTDRVRSNQPQHF; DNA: TGTGCCAGTACGGACAGGGTGAGAAGCAATCAGCCCCAGCATTTT
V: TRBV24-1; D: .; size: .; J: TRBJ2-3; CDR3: CATSDGTSRGNF; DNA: TGTGCCACCAGTGATGGGACATCCCGGGGTAATTTT
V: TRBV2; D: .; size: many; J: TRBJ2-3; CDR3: CASSERDPSTDTQYF; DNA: TGTGCCAGCAGTGAGAGGGACCCTAGCACAGATACGCAGTATTTT
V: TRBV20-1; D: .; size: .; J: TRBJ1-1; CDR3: CSAMGGGLLF; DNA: TGCAGTGCTATGGGCGGGGGGCTCCTCTTT
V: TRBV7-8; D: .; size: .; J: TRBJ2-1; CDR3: CASSLAAYSYNEQFF; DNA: TGTGCCAGCAGCTTAGCGGCCTACTCCTACAATGAGCAGTTCTTC
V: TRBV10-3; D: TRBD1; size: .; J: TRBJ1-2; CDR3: CAISEAGQGGSLAF; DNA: TGTGCCATCAGTGAGGCGGGACAGGGGGGAAGTTTGGCCTTC
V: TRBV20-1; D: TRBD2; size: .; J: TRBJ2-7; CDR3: CSAFRTSGRAREQYF; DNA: TGCAGTGCTTTTCGGACTAGCGGGAGGGCCCGCGAGCAGTACTTC
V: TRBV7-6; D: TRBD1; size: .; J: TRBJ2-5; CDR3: CASSLEQGAGTQYF; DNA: TGTGCCAGCAGCTTAGAACAGGGGGCGGGGACCCAGTACTTC
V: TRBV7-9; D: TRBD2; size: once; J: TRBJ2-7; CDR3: CASSLVASGYEQYF; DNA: TGTGCCAGCAGCTTAGTGGCTAGCGGGTACGAGCAGTACTTC
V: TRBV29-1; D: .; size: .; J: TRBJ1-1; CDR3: CSVGRTNTEAFF; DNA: TGCAGCGTGGGACGGACGAACACTGAAGCTTTCTTT
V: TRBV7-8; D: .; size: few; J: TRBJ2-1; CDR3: CASSFGTLYNEQFF; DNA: TGTGCCAGCAGCTTTGGGACACTATACAATGAGCAGTTCTTC
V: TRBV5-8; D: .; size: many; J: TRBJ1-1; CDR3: CASSTQGMNTEAFF; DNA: TGTGCCAGCAGCACACAGGGAATGAACACTGAAGCTTTCTTT
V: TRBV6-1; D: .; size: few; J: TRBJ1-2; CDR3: CASSEFLSGGSNYGYTF; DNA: TGTGCCAGCAGTGAATTCCTCAGTGGTGGCTCTAACTATGGCTACACCTTC
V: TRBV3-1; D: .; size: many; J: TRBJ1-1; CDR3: CASSLIKGNTEAFF; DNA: TGTGCCAGCAGCCTGATCAAAGGGAACACTGAAGCTTTCTTT
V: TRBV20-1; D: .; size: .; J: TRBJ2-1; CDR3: CSARELTGYNEQFF; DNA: TGCAGTGCTAGAGAACTGACGGGATACAATGAGCAGTTCTTC
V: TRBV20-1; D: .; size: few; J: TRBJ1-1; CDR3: CSARGNTEAFF; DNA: TGCAGTGCTAGGGGGAACACTGAAGCTTTCTTT
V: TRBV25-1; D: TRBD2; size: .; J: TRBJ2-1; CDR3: CASSDWGGGSYNEQFF; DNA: TGTGCCAGCAGTGATTGGGGCGGGGGCTCCTACAATGAGCAGTTCTTC
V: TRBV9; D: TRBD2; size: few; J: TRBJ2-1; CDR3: CASSVMSGGIKFF; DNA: TGTGCCAGCAGCGTTATGAGCGGGGGCATTAAGTTCTTC
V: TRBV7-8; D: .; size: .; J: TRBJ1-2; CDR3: CASSPRARMNYGYTF; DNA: TGTGCCAGCAGCCCCCGGGCGAGGATGAACTATGGCTACACCTTC
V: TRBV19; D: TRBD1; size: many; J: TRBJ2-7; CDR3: CASRPGQGAYEQYF; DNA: TGTGCCAGTAGGCCGGGACAGGGGGCCTACGAGCAGTACTTC